These 18 T cell receptor beta chains were sequenced from one sample in a study of T-cell memory formation after mild COVID-19. TCRdb recomputed calls from the 5' RACE reads with MiXCR, one row per CDR3 protein. Of under 110,000 distinct CDR3 sequences listed, about an eighth are singletons. Sequencing was done on a sample of PBMCs or a T cell subset sorted from them (not recorded which). These receptors came from an adult woman who had mild COVID-19 (a few samples of this study predate the infection). Cell type and time point are not known.

The J gene is TRBJ2-7, the V gene TRBV12-3 or TRBV12-4, with 11 bases aligning to TRBD1. The CDR3 sequence is 15 residues long. V shed 6 bases, J shed 4 bases, and the junction held 8 bases outside the gene matches. CDR3 coding DNA: TGTGCCAGCAGGGAGGGGACAGGGGGAGGTTACGAGCAGTACTTC. As protein: CASREGTGGGYEQYF.

The chain employs TRBV29-1 and TRBJ2-1; 10 bases map to TRBD1. Germline assignment: CDR1 SQVTM and CDR2 ANQGSEA. J was trimmed by 4 bases and V by 6 bases; bases with no gene match: 9. The CDR3 runs to 15 residues. The CDR3 bases are TGCAGCGTCCGGGACAGGGGTTCGGTTTACAATGAGCAGTTCTTC. Protein sequence: CSVRDRGSVYNEQFF.

This clonotype has more than one count but fewer than ten. V and J are TRBV13 and TRBJ2-1; TRBD2 agrees at 11 bases. This CDR3 has 15 residues. With V trimmed by 4 bases and J by 4 bases, 3 bases remained unmatched. The V gene's germline CDR1 is PRHDT and CDR2 FYEKMQ (reference sequence). The CDR3 protein is CASSSRTSGYNEQFF. CDR3 DNA: TGTGCCAGCAGCTCGCGGACTAGCGGGTACAATGAGCAGTTCTTC.

In DNA form, the CDR3 reads TGTGCCAGCAGTTTGGAGCATAGGGGGGGCTCCTACAATGAGCAGTTCTTC. It is translated as CASSLEHRGGSYNEQFF. V usage is TRBV12-3 or TRBV12-4 and J usage is TRBJ2-1, with D possibly TRBD2 on 7 matching bases. Deletions cut 3 bases from V and 0 bases from J, with 15 bases between. The CDR3 consists of 17 residues.

In its sample, this clonotype was seen a few times. The J gene is TRBJ2-3, the V gene TRBV5-1; maybe TRBD1 (5 bases). The ends were cut back, 0 bases at V and 2 bases at J, with 10 bases in the middle. The CDR3 covers 15 residues. CDR1 SGHRS and CDR2 YFSETQ come from the germline V gene. Here the CDR3 DNA reads TGCGCCAGCAGCTTGGTGGCAGGGCCCACAGATACGCAGTATTTT. Translation: CASSLVAGPTDTQYF.

The chain is built from TRBV30 and TRBJ2-1; possibly TRBD2 for D (5 bases). The V end lost 0 bases, the J end lost 15 bases, and 21 bases lay between the germline ends. CDR3 length: 14 amino acids. Germline loops: CDR1 GTSNPN, CDR2 SVGIG (reference sequence). Here the CDR3 DNA reads TGTGCCTGGAGTGTACTTCAGTCAAGGACTCTTGGGTTCTTC. Protein sequence: CAWSVLQSRTLGFF.

There are a few counts of this clonotype. This chain uses TRBV4-3 with TRBJ1-5; D is ambiguous. The ends were cut back, 0 bases at V and 1 base at J, with 7 bases in the middle. This CDR3 is 15 amino acids long. Germline CDR1 reads LGHNA; CDR2 reads YSLEER. For the CDR3, the DNA is TGCGCCAGCAGCCAAGATGGTGAGAGCAATCAGCCCCAGCATTTT. The encoded protein is CASSQDGESNQPQHF.

The V gene is TRBV29-1, the J gene TRBJ2-1; 11 nucleotides line up with TRBD2. The CDR3 has 15 amino acids. The trim removed 5 bases at V and 2 bases at J, leaving 5 bases unmatched. Germline V lookup: CDR1 SQVTM, CDR2 ANQGSEA. CDR3 residues: CSVLAGGGPYNEQFF. In DNA, the CDR3 is TGCAGCGTTTTAGCGGGAGGGGGGCCCTACAATGAGCAGTTCTTC.

This clonotype was detected ten times or more. This sequence joins TRBV7-9 and TRBJ2-7; D perhaps matches TRBD2 (6 bases). This CDR3 has 14 amino acids. Germline loops: CDR1 SEHNR, CDR2 FQNEAQ (reference sequence). V was pared by 3 bases and J by 7 bases, with 16 bases between. CDR3 DNA sequence: TGTGCCAGCAGCTTGTCCAGCAACGCGGGGGAGCAGTACTTC. Encoded protein: CASSLSSNAGEQYF.

The CDR3 region has the DNA TGCGCCAGCAGCCCCTATGCGGGAGGGTACACCGGGGAGCTGTTTTTT. It is translated as CASSPYAGGYTGELFF. This rearrangement joins TRBV4-3 to TRBJ2-2, with TRBD2 matching over 9 bases. The J segment lost 3 bases and the V segment lost 4 bases, leaving 6 bases of the junction unmatched. From germline, CDR1 is LGHNA and CDR2 YSLEER. The CDR3 sequence is 16 residues long.

This clonotype showed up just a few times. This CDR3 is CASATEQETQYF. CDR3 bases: TGTGCCAGTGCGACAGAACAAGAGACCCAGTACTTC. The genes are TRBV2 and TRBJ2-5, with a possible D match to TRBD1 (5 bases). This CDR3 region has 12 residues. V was trimmed by 9 bases and J by 2 bases, leaving 10 bases between them. The germline CDR1 and CDR2 sequences are SNHLY and FYNNEI.

V usage is TRBV6-5 and J usage is TRBJ2-7; 7 nucleotides line up with TRBD1. With 0 bases clipped from V and 2 bases from J, the junction kept 1 base outside the gene matches. The CDR3 loop spans 14 amino acids. Germline assignment: CDR1 MNHEY and CDR2 SVGAGI. The CDR3 DNA sequence: TGTGCCAGCAGTTACTCCGACAGGGCCTACGAGCAGTACTTC. This gives the protein CASSYSDRAYEQYF.

DNA of the CDR3: TGTGCCAGCAGCTTGGGACAGGGTACCAATCAGCCCCAGCATTTT. The encoded protein is CASSLGQGTNQPQHF. V gene TRBV5-6 combines with J gene TRBJ1-5; 7 bases are a match to TRBD1. The CDR3 totals 15 residues. The V segment lost 0 bases and the J segment 3 bases; nucleotides outside the gene matches: 3. CDR1 is SGHDT, CDR2 YYEEEE, per germline.

This clonotype was seen a few times. V is TRBV29-1 and J is TRBJ2-7; 7 nucleotides line up with TRBD2. This CDR3 has 13 residues. Looked up from germline, CDR1 is SQVTM and CDR2 is ANQGSEA. V trimming: 4 bases; J trimming: 2 bases; junction bases outside the gene matches: 5. DNA for the CDR3: TGCAGCGTTGTACCTAGCGGAGCCTACGAGCAGTACTTC. Protein sequence: CSVVPSGAYEQYF.

The rearrangement links TRBV9 to TRBJ2-7, with D perhaps given as TRBD1 or TRBD2 (6 bases each). V was clipped by 0 bases and J by 5 bases, with 15 bases between them. CDR1 is SGDLS, CDR2 YYNGEE, per germline. The CDR3 is made up of 15 amino acids. Written as DNA, the CDR3 is TGTGCCAGCAGCGTAGGGACAGCGGGCATGGACGAGCAGTACTTC. Translation gives CASSVGTAGMDEQYF.

This chain uses TRBV5-4 with TRBJ2-1; tentative D call: TRBD1 (5 bases). V was trimmed by 0 bases and J by 7 bases, leaving 17 bases between them. The CDR3 spans 16 residues. Germline CDR1 SGHNT, CDR2 YYREEE (reference sequence). This chain's CDR3 is CASSLVQAVTQNEQFF. DNA of the CDR3: TGTGCCAGCAGCTTGGTACAGGCGGTGACCCAAAATGAGCAGTTCTTC. The whole variable domain, remainder taken from reference TRBV5-4 and TRBJ2-1, is ETGVTQSPTHLIKTRGQQVTLRCSSQSGHNTVSWYQQALGQGPQFIFQYYREEENGRGNFPPRFSGLQFPNYSSELNVNALELDDSALYLCASSLVQAVTQNEQFFGPGTRLTVL.

This clonotype was seen a handful of times. J is TRBJ2-2 and V is TRBV5-1; D uncertain. The CDR3 spans 15 residues. V lost 0 bases and J lost 9, with 15 bases in between. Germline V gene data show CDR1 as SGHRS and CDR2 as YFSETQ. CDR3 residues: CASSLVDWSSRELFF. The CDR3 nucleotides read TGCGCCAGCAGCTTGGTCGATTGGAGTTCCCGGGAGCTGTTTTTT.

This sequence joins TRBV12-3 or TRBV12-4 and TRBJ2-5, with D tentatively TRBD1 or TRBD2 (6 bases each). The CDR3 spans 14 residues. Trimming cost V 8 bases and J 7 bases, with 20 bases left between them. The CDR3 DNA sequence: TGTGCCAGCCGATGGGGACTCGAGGGGGGGACCCAGTACTTC. This gives the protein CASRWGLEGGTQYF.